The 23 T cell receptor beta chains below come from one sample, sequenced in a study of cytomegalovirus exposure and HLA in healthy donors. Primers included in the PCR were 60 Vbeta and 13 Jbeta primers. Sequencing was performed with immunoSEQ multiplex PCR; in TCRdb, only in-frame clones are kept and a portion is missing. The sample has under 250,000 clones; 70% to 90% are singletons. Sequencing used PBMCs. All receptors come from a human donor in good health.

The V gene is TRBV4-1, the J gene TRBJ2-7; 8 bases map to TRBD2. Trimming removed 1 base from V and 1 base from J; junction bases left unmatched: 9. The CDR3 consists of 17 residues. CDR1 is MGHRA, CDR2 YSYEKL, per germline. The CDR3 DNA reads TGCGCCAGCAGCCAAGGTAGAAGCGGGAGTTCATCCTACGAGCAGTACTTC. Its translation: CASSQGRSGSSSYEQYF.

The CDR3 sequence: CATGGALDTGELFF. The CDR3, as DNA: TGTGCCACGGGGGGGGCCTTGGACACCGGGGAGCTGTTTTTT. The V gene is TRBV10-3, the J gene TRBJ2-2; 8 positions agree with TRBD2. J was trimmed by 3 bases and V by 10 bases; bases with no gene match: 7. CDR3 size: 14 residues. Per the germline V gene, CDR1 is ENHRY and CDR2 is SYGVKD.

V gene TRBV18 combines with J gene TRBJ2-1; no firm D call. CDR1 is KGHSH, CDR2 LQKENI, per germline. The V end was cut by 3 bases, the J end by 4 bases, with 7 bases between. The CDR3 length is 13 residues. The CDR3 sequence: CASSPTKYNEQFF. The CDR3 nucleotides read TGTGCCAGCTCACCTACAAAGTACAATGAGCAGTTCTTC.

The V call is TRBV5-1, the J call TRBJ2-1; TRBD2 matches at 14 bases. The CDR3 consists of 16 residues. V gave up 4 bases and J gave up 9 bases; unmatched junction bases: 9. CDR1 is SGHRS and CDR2 is YFSETQ in the germline V gene. This CDR3 is CASSPPGLAGVVEQFF. In DNA, the CDR3 is TGCGCCAGCAGCCCACCGGGACTAGCGGGAGTCGTTGAGCAGTTCTTC. Using reference TRBV5-1 and TRBJ2-1 for the parts outside the CDR3, the full variable domain is KAGVTQTPRYLIKTRGQQVTLSCSPISGHRSVSWYQQTPGQGLQFLFEYFSETQRNKGNFPGRFSGRQFSNSRSEMNVSTLELGDSALYLCASSPPGLAGVVEQFFGPGTRLTVL.

The J gene is TRBJ1-2, the V gene TRBV5-6; weak D call: TRBD1 (5 bases). This CDR3 region has 13 residues. Trimming removed 0 bases from V and 6 bases from J, with 9 bases in between. CDR1 and CDR2 from the germline V gene are SGHDT and YYEEEE. The CDR3 loop reads CASSLGLGDGYTF. The CDR3 region has the DNA TGTGCCAGCAGCTTGGGACTAGGGGATGGCTACACCTTC.

This clone showed up just a few times. The chain employs TRBV2 and TRBJ2-5, with D maybe TRBD2 (7 bases). Trimming took 6 bases from V and 4 from J, leaving 9 bases between them. The CDR3 loop spans 12 amino acids. Germline V lookup: CDR1 SNHLY, CDR2 FYNNEI. In DNA form, the CDR3 reads TGTGCCAGCAGAAGGGGGGGAGAGACCCAGTACTTC. Translation: CASRRGGETQYF.

CDR3 nucleotide sequence: TGTGCCAGCTCACCTCGTCGGCGGGCTCGGTCCACTGAAGCTTTCTTT. It yields the protein CASSPRRRARSTEAFF. The chain combines TRBV18 with TRBJ1-1; D not certain. Germline V gene lookup returns CDR1 KGHSH and CDR2 LQKENI. The CDR3 consists of 16 residues. The V gene lost 3 bases and the J gene lost 4 bases, with 18 bases spanning the gap. The full variable domain, completed using reference TRBV18 and TRBJ1-1, is NAGVMQNPRHLVRRRGQEARLRCSPMKGHSHVYWYRQLPEEGLKFMVYLQKENIIDESGMPKERFSAEFPKEGPSILRIQQVVRGDSAAYFCASSPRRRARSTEAFFGQGTRLTVV.

V and J are TRBV14 and TRBJ2-1; the D gene is possibly TRBD1 (5 bases). The CDR3 sequence is 15 residues long. Germline-derived CDR1 and CDR2 are SGHDN and FVKESK. Trimming cost V 4 bases and J 3 bases, with 13 bases left between them. CDR3 sequence: CASSPWGGIYNEQFF. As DNA, the CDR3 is TGTGCCAGCAGCCCCTGGGGCGGCATCTACAATGAGCAGTTCTTC.

The rearrangement links TRBV28 to TRBJ1-4; tentatively, D is TRBD1 (5 bases). CDR3 length: 15 residues. V lost 3 bases, J lost 0 bases, and 8 bases lay in between. Germline V gene sequence: CDR1 MDHEN, CDR2 SYDVKM. The CDR3 region is CASSFRAPTNEKLFF. CDR3 nucleotides: TGTGCCAGCAGTTTCAGGGCTCCAACTAATGAAAAACTGTTTTTT.

In DNA, the CDR3 is TGTGCCAGCAGTAAACCGAGGACAGGGTACGGGGAGCTGTTTTTT. Residues: CASSKPRTGYGELFF. J is TRBJ2-2 and V is TRBV6-5; 8 bases match TRBD1. CDR3 length: 15 residues. In germline, CDR1 is MNHEY, CDR2 SVGAGI. J was trimmed by 7 bases and V by 5 bases; bases with no gene match: 9.

The J gene is TRBJ2-1, the V gene TRBV6-5; a possible D gene is TRBD2 (5 bases). Germline V gene sequence: CDR1 MNHEY, CDR2 SVGAGI. V was trimmed by 9 bases and J by 8 bases, leaving 17 bases between them. CDR3 size: 13 residues. CDR3 residues: CASRRVERDEQFF. CDR3 nucleotides: TGTGCCAGTCGCCGGGTGGAGAGGGATGAGCAGTTCTTC.

This clone was detected only once. CDR3 amino acids: CAWRARSTGANVLTF. For the CDR3, the DNA is TGTGCCTGGAGGGCCAGGTCGACTGGGGCCAACGTCCTGACTTTC. This sequence joins TRBV30 and TRBJ2-6; D is uncertain. Germline CDR1 is GTSNPN and CDR2 is SVGIG (reference sequence). Trimming took 3 bases from V and 2 from J, leaving 11 bases between them. The CDR3 sequence is 15 residues long.

The genes are TRBV7-8 and TRBJ1-4; unclear D gene. This CDR3 spans 15 amino acids. Trimming left V 5 bases short and J 8 bases short, with 18 bases between. From germline, CDR1 is SGHVS and CDR2 FQNEAQ. The CDR3 region has the DNA TGTGCCAGCAGCCCCTACCGAACCGGGAAGGAAAAACTGTTTTTT. Its translation is CASSPYRTGKEKLFF.

This clone was seen a few times. This chain connects TRBV19 to TRBJ2-1, with a tentative D call TRBD2 (5 bases). The CDR3 is 15 amino acids. V was clipped by 6 bases and J by 2 bases, with 14 bases between them. CDR1 and CDR2 from the germline V gene are LNHDA and SQIVND (reference sequence). CDR3 coding DNA: TGTGCCAGTAGCCGGCCGAGGGTAGCCTACAATGAGCAGTTCTTC. Protein product: CASSRPRVAYNEQFF.

The sample holds one count of this clone. The chain has TRBV6-6 and TRBJ2-5, with 9 bases matching TRBD1. V shed 6 bases, J shed 4 bases, and the junction held 3 bases outside the gene matches. This CDR3 has 13 residues. Germline V gene lookup returns CDR1 MNHNY and CDR2 SVGAGI (reference sequence). The DNA for the CDR3 is TGTGCCAGCAGCTTGGGACAGGGAGAGACCCAGTACTTC. Its translation: CASSLGQGETQYF.

The chain combines TRBV30 with TRBJ1-4; 9 bases align to TRBD1. Per the germline V gene, CDR1 is GTSNPN and CDR2 is SVGIG (reference sequence). The V and J ends lost 3 bases and 0 bases, in that order; junction bases with no gene match: 11. The CDR3 extends over 18 amino acids. The CDR3 is CAWRTGGYSIATNEKLFF. The CDR3 DNA sequence: TGTGCCTGGAGGACAGGGGGTTACTCCATTGCAACTAATGAAAAACTGTTTTTT.

This clone showed up just a few times. One junction end does not reproduce the germline sequence, and a read error may be involved. This rearrangement joins TRBV28 to TRBJ1-4; 7 bases are shared with TRBD1. This CDR3 region has 11 residues. Germline CDR1 and CDR2: MDHEN and SYDVKM. The CDR3 DNA sequence: TGTGCCAGCAGTTCTGGACAGGCCCGGGGTTTT. It encodes CASSSGQARGF. The full variable domain, in which reference TRBV28 and TRBJ1-4 provide the parts outside the CDR3, is DVKVTQSSRYLVKRTGEKVFLECVQDMDHENMFWYRQDPGLGLRLIYFSYDVKMKEKGDIPEGYSVSREKKERFSLILESASTNQTSMYLCASSSGQARGFGSGTQLSVL.

The V gene is TRBV5-1, the J gene TRBJ2-1; TRBD2 aligns across 11 bases. The J segment lost 8 bases and the V segment lost 1 base, leaving 8 bases of the junction unmatched. Germline V CDR1 and CDR2: SGHRS, YFSETQ. There are 16 residues in the CDR3. CDR3: CASSLPTSGSLYEQFF. CDR3 bases: TGCGCCAGCAGCTTGCCCACTAGCGGGAGTTTATATGAGCAGTTCTTC.

The chain combines TRBV7-2 with TRBJ2-1; D possibly corresponds to TRBD2 (6 bases). The germline V gene has CDR1 SGHTA and CDR2 FQGNSA. V was trimmed by 4 bases and J by 7 bases, leaving 14 bases between them. The CDR3 loop spans 14 amino acids. The CDR3 DNA sequence: TGTGCCAGCAGCTCACACGGTGGAGGGAATGAGCAGTTCTTC. Translated: CASSSHGGGNEQFF.

This clone was seen a handful of times. This sequence joins TRBV27 and TRBJ2-7; possibly TRBD2 for D (5 bases). The CDR3 covers 18 residues. V was shortened by 1 base and J by 1 base, with 20 bases between the two germline ends. CDR1 is MNHEY and CDR2 is SMNVEV in the germline V gene (reference sequence). The CDR3 region is CASSLFEGWGKNSYEQYF. DNA of the CDR3: TGTGCCAGCAGTTTATTTGAGGGATGGGGAAAAAATTCCTACGAGCAGTACTTC.

Remarks on this clone: One end of the junction does not line up with germline, which may come from a read error. V gene TRBV7-9 combines with J gene TRBJ2-1; D is perhaps TRBD2 (6 bases). Germline V lookup: CDR1 SEHNR, CDR2 FQNEAQ (reference sequence). The CDR3 contains 16 residues. CDR3 nucleotide sequence: TGTTCCAGCAGCTTAGGGCACAACATCGGAGGGAATGAGCAGTTCTTC. This gives the protein CSSSLGHNIGGNEQFF.

This clone was detected only a few times. The chain joins TRBV6-1 to TRBJ2-5; TRBD1 matches 7 bases. The CDR3 is 15 amino acids. V lost 5 bases, J lost 5 bases, and 11 bases stayed unmatched. CDR1 and CDR2 from the germline V gene are MNHNS and SASEGT. The CDR3 DNA reads as TGTGCCAGCAGTATCAGGAAGACAGGGTGGGAGACCCAGTACTTC. Protein sequence: CASSIRKTGWETQYF.

About this clone itself: This specimen includes other DNA sequences encoding the same CDR3. The chain has TRBV7-9 and TRBJ2-1, with TRBD2 matching over 8 bases. Per germline, CDR1 SEHNR and CDR2 FQNEAQ (reference sequence). There are 13 residues in the CDR3. Trimming at V came to 7 bases and at J to 3 bases, leaving 2 bases not matched to a gene. The DNA of the CDR3 is TGTGCCAGCACTCGGGGGGGCTACAATGAGCAGTTCTTC. Translating gives CASTRGGYNEQFF.